Listed below are T cell receptor beta chains from one sample, sequenced in a study of blood T cell repertoires in COVID-19. Only in-frame clones appear in the TCRdb table, and some are missing; sequencing was by immunoSEQ multiplex PCR. The repertoire has approximately 160,000 clones, approximately 90% of them found once; the top ten carry 0.53%. The sequenced sample consisted of peripheral blood. These receptors were obtained from a man aged 45-65 years with acute or convalescent COVID-19. Both conserved end residues are part of each CDR3. D genes are given only for firm matches. The size entry is marked missing in some rows and otherwise reads once, few, many or a size class.

v_call	j_call	clone_size	d_call	cdr3_nt	cdr3_aa
TRBV7-3	TRBJ2-1	-	TRBD2	TGTGCCAGCAGCCCCCGCCGGGGAGGGAACTTCAATGAGCAGTTCTTC	CASSPRRGGNFNEQFF
TRBV6-6	TRBJ1-3	-	-	TGTGCCAGCAGCTCTGGAGCTGGAAACACCATATATTTT	CASSSGAGNTIYF
TRBV2	TRBJ2-7	-	-	TGTGCCAGCAGTGAGGGGCAGGGAAGGGCCTCCTACGAGCAGTACTTC	CASSEGQGRASYEQYF
TRBV7-2	TRBJ2-1	-	-	TGTGCCAGCAGCTCCACATATCCCTGGAATGAGCAGTTCTTC	CASSSTYPWNEQFF
TRBV19	TRBJ2-1	-	TRBD2	TGTGCCAGTAGTAAGAGTCCTAGCGGAGCCTGGAGCTCCTACAATGAGCAGTTCTTC	CASSKSPSGAWSSYNEQFF
TRBV7-9	TRBJ2-1	-	-	TGTGCCAGCAGCTTATGGGCCGATGAGCAGTTCTTC	CASSLWADEQFF
TRBV2	TRBJ1-6	-	TRBD1	TGTGCCAGCAGCAGACAAGGACCGGGACAGTATAATTCACCCCTCCACTTT	CASSRQGPGQYNSPLHF
TRBV5-3	TRBJ2-2	-	TRBD2	TGTGCCAGACATCAGGCGGGCGGCGGGAGTCGCACCGGGGAGCTGTTTTTT	CARHQAGGGSRTGELFF
TRBV29-1	TRBJ1-1	-	-	TGCAGCGTTGGGGGGGACACTGAAGCTTTCTTT	CSVGGDTEAFF
TRBV15	TRBJ1-5	-	TRBD1	TGTGCCACCAGCAGAGGACAGGGAAGAATTCAGCCCCAGCATTTT	CATSRGQGRIQPQHF
TRBV11-3	TRBJ2-3	once	TRBD2	TGTGCCAGCAGCTATAGCGGGGGGCCGGATACGCAGTATTTT	CASSYSGGPDTQYF
TRBV6-6	TRBJ2-7	once	TRBD1	TGTGCCAGCAGCCCACAGGGGGCATTGTACGAGCAGTACTTC	CASSPQGALYEQYF
TRBV7-8	TRBJ2-4	-	TRBD1	TGTGCCAGCAGCTGTTGTCGAGGACAGGGGGCGAGGGAAAACATTCAGTACTTC	CASSCCRGQGARENIQYF
TRBV15	TRBJ1-5	once	TRBD1	TGTGCCACCAGCAGAGGACAGGGGCCGAATCAGCCCCAGCATTTT	CATSRGQGPNQPQHF
TRBV10-1	TRBJ1-6	-	-	TGCGCCACACCTGGGCGGGGCTTTGATAATTCACCCCTCCACTTT	CATPGRGFDNSPLHF
TRBV5-5	TRBJ1-1	-	TRBD1	TGTGCCAGCAGCTCCACAGGGGCGGCTGAAGCTTTCTTT	CASSSTGAAEAFF
TRBV4-3	TRBJ1-3	-	TRBD1	TGCGCCAGCAGCCGAGAACAGGGGGCCAGAAACACCATATATTTT	CASSREQGARNTIYF
TRBV30	TRBJ2-5	-	-	TGTGCCTGGAGTAAAAGCTACCAAGAGACCCAGTACTTC	CAWSKSYQETQYF
TRBV27	TRBJ1-1	-	-	TGTGCCAGCAGTAATGGGTGGAGCACTGAAGCTTTCTTT	CASSNGWSTEAFF
TRBV11-2	TRBJ2-1	-	-	TGTGCCAGCAGATCGGAACAGGGGAGGAGTGAGCAGTTCTTC	CASRSEQGRSEQFF
TRBV2	TRBJ2-3	-	-	TGTGCCAATCACCGGGACTTAACCACAGATACGCAGTATTTT	CANHRDLTTDTQYF
TRBV5-1	TRBJ2-5	once	-	TGCGCCAGCAGCCCACGGACAGACCAAGAGACCCAGTACTTC	CASSPRTDQETQYF
TRBV28	TRBJ2-1	once	TRBD2	TGTGCCAGCACCCTGGGACTAGCGGGACACAATGAGCAGTTCTTC	CASTLGLAGHNEQFF
TRBV6-5	TRBJ1-5	-	TRBD1	TGTGCCAGCAGTCGGGACAGTAATCAGCCCCAGCATTTT	CASSRDSNQPQHF